Shown below are 12 T cell receptor beta chains from a single sample sequenced in a study of cytomegalovirus exposure and HLA in healthy donors. PCR involved 60 Vbeta and 13 Jbeta primers. Libraries were prepared by immunoSEQ multiplex PCR; TCRdb keeps only in-frame clonotypes and omits some of them. Counted here are 150,000 to 200,000 clones, roughly 79% occurring once; the ten biggest clones make up around 0.97%. Source material: PBMCs. These receptors were taken from a woman aged 50 to 60 in good health and CMV-seropositive.

The chain recombines TRBV5-1 with TRBJ1-2; the D gene is possibly TRBD1 (6 bases). The V end was cut by 6 bases, the J end by 1 base, with 16 bases between. Germline V gives CDR1 SGHRS, CDR2 YFSETQ. The CDR3 spans 15 residues. CDR3 coding DNA: TGCGCCAGCAAACCCGGGACAACCGGTAACTATGGCTACACCTTC. Amino acid sequence: CASKPGTTGNYGYTF.

This clone came up once. The chain couples TRBV4-1 to TRBJ1-2; D not resolved. Deletions cut 2 bases from V and 8 bases from J, with 12 bases between. The CDR3 is 13 amino acids. Germline V gives CDR1 MGHRA, CDR2 YSYEKL. CDR3 amino acids: CASSQLDGWGYTF. CDR3 DNA: TGCGCCAGCAGCCAACTCGACGGGTGGGGCTACACCTTC.

The CDR3 region is CAWDRPNQPQHF. CDR3 coding DNA: TGTGCCTGGGACAGGCCTAATCAGCCCCAGCATTTT. V usage is TRBV30 and J usage is TRBJ1-5, with D perhaps matching TRBD1 (6 bases). CDR1 GTSNPN and CDR2 SVGIG come from the germline V gene (reference sequence). Trimming pared 5 bases from V and 4 bases from J, leaving 9 bases between. This CDR3 comprises 12 residues. Looking up the rest from reference TRBV30 and TRBJ1-5 gives the full variable domain: SQTIHQWPATLVQPVGSPLSLECTVEGTSNPNLYWYRQAAGRGLQLLFYSVGIGQISSEVPQNLSASRPQDRQFILSSKKLLLSDSGFYLCAWDRPNQPQHFGDGTRLSIL.

The J gene is TRBJ1-2, the V gene TRBV28, with TRBD1 as a possible D gene (6 bases). The V gene lost 7 bases and the J gene lost 6 bases, with 21 bases spanning the gap. In germline, CDR1 is MDHEN, CDR2 SYDVKM. The CDR3 sequence is 15 residues long. CDR3 sequence reads: CASNPPGQLLDGYTF. The DNA of the CDR3 is TGTGCCAGCAACCCCCCAGGACAGTTACTTGATGGCTACACCTTC.

This clone was seen once. CDR3 DNA sequence: TGTGCCAGTACCACCAGGGGTTTATCTGAAGCTTTCTTT. It is translated as CASTTRGLSEAFF. This rearrangement joins TRBV19 to TRBJ1-1; a possible D gene is TRBD1 (6 bases). Germline lookup yields CDR1 LNHDA and CDR2 SQIVND (reference sequence). The CDR3 has 13 amino acids. Trimming shortened V by 7 bases and J by 6 bases, and 15 bases separated the two germline ends. The full variable domain, rest sourced from reference TRBV19 and TRBJ1-1, is DGGITQSPKYLFRKEGQNVTLSCEQNLNHDAMYWYRQDPGQGLRLIYYSQIVNDFQKGDIAEGYSVSREKKESFPLTVTSAQKNPTAFYLCASTTRGLSEAFFGQGTRLTVV.

The rearrangement uses TRBV2 and TRBJ2-1, with D perhaps TRBD1 (5 bases). V was clipped by 5 bases and J by 4 bases, with 9 bases between them. CDR3 size: 13 residues. Germline-derived CDR1 and CDR2 are SNHLY and FYNNEI. In DNA, the CDR3 is TGTGCCAGCAGTATAGGGGAATACAATGAGCAGTTCTTC. Translated: CASSIGEYNEQFF.

V gene TRBV9 combines with J gene TRBJ1-3, with 9 bases lining up with TRBD1. Germline V gives CDR1 SGDLS, CDR2 YYNGEE. The length of the CDR3 is 16 residues. J was trimmed by 4 bases and V by 4 bases; bases with no gene match: 9. DNA of the CDR3: TGTGCCAGCAGCCCAGCGGGGACAGGGAAAGGAAACACCATATATTTT. Translated, it gives CASSPAGTGKGNTIYF. Complete variable domain (other parts from reference TRBV9 and TRBJ1-3): DSGVTQTPKHLITATGQRVTLRCSPRSGDLSVYWYQQSLDQGLQFLIQYYNGEERAKGNILERFSAQQFPDLHSELNLSSLELGDSALYFCASSPAGTGKGNTIYFGEGSWLTVV.

This chain links TRBV10-3 with TRBJ1-1; tentatively, D is TRBD1 (5 bases). Germline V lookup: CDR1 ENHRY, CDR2 SYGVKD. This CDR3 is 15 amino acids long. The germline V and J ends were trimmed by 1 base and 3 bases, with 12 bases remaining between them. The CDR3 spells CAISELGVGDTEAFF. The CDR3 DNA reads as TGTGCCATCAGTGAGTTAGGGGTAGGGGACACTGAAGCTTTCTTT.

This clone was observed once. This sequence joins TRBV4-1 and TRBJ2-1, with a tentative D call TRBD1 (5 bases). CDR1 and CDR2 (germline): MGHRA, YSYEKL. The CDR3 length is 14 residues. Trimming removed 7 bases at V and 10 bases at J, with 20 bases between. The CDR3 region is CASNPVTGLQEQFF. The CDR3 DNA follows: TGCGCCAGCAATCCAGTAACAGGCCTCCAAGAGCAGTTCTTC.

J is TRBJ2-3 and V is TRBV5-1, with TRBD1 as a possible D gene (6 bases). V lost 4 bases and J 5 bases, leaving 8 bases between the germline ends. The CDR3 totals 12 residues. CDR1 SGHRS and CDR2 YFSETQ come from the germline V gene. The DNA for the CDR3 is TGCGCCAGCAGCCCAGGGGAAGATACGCAGTATTTT. Translated: CASSPGEDTQYF.

The chain combines TRBV20-1 with TRBJ1-2; unclear D gene. Germline V CDR1 and CDR2: DFQATT, SNEGSKA (reference sequence). This CDR3 is 11 amino acids long. The V gene lost 2 bases and the J gene lost 10 bases, with 11 bases spanning the gap. The CDR3 nucleotides read TGCAGTGCTAGACAGGCCATCGCCTACACCTTC. The encoded protein is CSARQAIAYTF.

The chain combines TRBV7-9 with TRBJ1-1; 8 bases are shared with TRBD1. V dropped 5 bases and J dropped 1; count of bases not matched to a gene: 15. The CDR3 has 18 residues. The germline V gene encodes CDR1 SEHNR and CDR2 FQNEAQ (reference sequence). CDR3 DNA: TGTGCCAGCAGCCAACCGACAGGGGCTACACGGCGGAACACTGAAGCTTTCTTT. Its protein is CASSQPTGATRRNTEAFF.